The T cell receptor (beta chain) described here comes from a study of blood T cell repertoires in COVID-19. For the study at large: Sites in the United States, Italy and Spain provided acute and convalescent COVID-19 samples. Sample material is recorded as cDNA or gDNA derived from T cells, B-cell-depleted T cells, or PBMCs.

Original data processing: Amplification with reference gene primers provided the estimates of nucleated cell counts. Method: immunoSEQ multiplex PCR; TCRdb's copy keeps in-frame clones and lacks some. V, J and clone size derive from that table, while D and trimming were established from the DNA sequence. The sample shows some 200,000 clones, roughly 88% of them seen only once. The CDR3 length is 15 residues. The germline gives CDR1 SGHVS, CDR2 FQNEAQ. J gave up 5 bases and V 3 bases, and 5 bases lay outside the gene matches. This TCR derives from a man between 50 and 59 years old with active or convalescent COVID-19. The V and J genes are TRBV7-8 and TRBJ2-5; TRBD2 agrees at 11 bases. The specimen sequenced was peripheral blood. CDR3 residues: CASSFIAGGWETQYF. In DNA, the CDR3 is TGTGCCAGCAGCTTTATAGCGGGGGGGTGGGAGACCCAGTACTTC.